The 22 T cell receptor beta chains below come from one sample, sequenced in a study of T cell changes during pregnancy in multiple sclerosis. Only in-frame clones appear in the TCRdb table, and some are missing; sequencing was by immunoSEQ multiplex PCR. This sample has about 60,000 clones; about 90% occur once, and the top ten carry about 0.5%. Sequenced here: CD4+ T cells from peripheral blood mononuclear cells, sampled after pregnancy. The receptors originated from a female donor in good health, enrolled as a control in a pregnancy study.

This clone has just one count. The rearrangement links TRBV6-1 to TRBJ1-2; the D is unclear. The CDR3 covers 14 residues. Germline CDR1 MNHNS, CDR2 SASEGT. The germline V and J ends were trimmed by 2 bases and 4 bases, with 11 bases remaining between them. The CDR3 loop reads CASSERRVPYGYTF. As DNA, the CDR3 is TGTGCCAGCAGTGAAAGGCGGGTCCCCTATGGCTACACCTTC.

The V gene is TRBV5-1, the J gene TRBJ1-1; perhaps TRBD1 as D (5 bases). Per the germline V gene, CDR1 is SGHRS and CDR2 is YFSETQ. This CDR3 has 14 residues. V was trimmed by 1 base and J by 2 bases, leaving 9 bases between them. The CDR3 reads CASSLYRGNTEAFF. In DNA form, the CDR3 reads TGCGCCAGCAGCTTGTATAGGGGCAACACTGAAGCTTTCTTT.

The chain uses TRBV7-2 and TRBJ1-3; a weak D match, TRBD1 (6 bases). The CDR3 runs 16 residues. The germline V gene encodes CDR1 SGHTA and CDR2 FQGNSA. Between the trimmed V and J ends, which lost 5 bases and 0 bases, there was a span of 14 bases. In DNA, the CDR3 is TGTGCCAGCAGCCCGAGGGGGGGAAACTCTGGAAACACCATATATTTT. This sequence encodes CASSPRGGNSGNTIYF.

V usage is TRBV27 and J usage is TRBJ1-6; TRBD1 aligns across 7 bases. V lost 3 bases, J lost 7 bases, and 3 bases stayed unmatched. Germline V gives CDR1 MNHEY, CDR2 SMNVEV (reference sequence). CDR3 length equals 14 residues. The CDR3 sequence is CASSLQGGNSPLHF. The CDR3 DNA reads TGTGCCAGCAGTTTGCAGGGGGGAAATTCACCCCTCCACTTT.

The chain is built from TRBV5-1 and TRBJ2-7; 10 bases fit TRBD1. This CDR3 comprises 15 residues. The V segment lost 3 bases and the J segment 5 bases; nucleotides outside the gene matches: 8. Germline assignment: CDR1 SGHRS and CDR2 YFSETQ. The CDR3 DNA reads as TGCGCCAGCAGCTGGGGACAGGGGATCGGAAACGAGCAGTACTTC. Translation: CASSWGQGIGNEQYF.

This chain uses TRBV18 with TRBJ2-7; 7 positions agree with TRBD1. Germline V gene sequence: CDR1 KGHSH, CDR2 LQKENI. J lost 0 bases, V lost 5 bases, and 4 bases had no gene match. The CDR3 consists of 14 residues. This chain's CDR3 is CASSSDRFSYEQYF. CDR3 nucleotide sequence: TGTGCCAGCTCATCGGACAGGTTCTCCTACGAGCAGTACTTC.

CDR3 sequence: CATHLNTIYF. The DNA of the CDR3 is TGTGCCACCCATTTAAACACCATATATTTT. The chain links TRBV6-1 to TRBJ1-3; D is undetermined. Germline V gives CDR1 MNHNS, CDR2 SASEGT. The length of the CDR3 is 10 residues. V lost 10 bases, J lost 6 bases, and 7 bases lay in between.

V usage is TRBV19 and J usage is TRBJ1-3; perhaps TRBD1 as D (6 bases). There are 15 residues in the CDR3. Trimming pared 5 bases from V and 2 bases from J, leaving 13 bases between. Germline CDR1 LNHDA, CDR2 SQIVND (reference sequence). CDR3 amino acids: CASSLQGQAGNTIYF. In nucleotides, the CDR3 is TGTGCCAGTAGTCTACAGGGTCAGGCTGGAAACACCATATATTTT.

This chain connects TRBV6-5 to TRBJ2-3; tentatively, D is TRBD1 (5 bases). The germline V gene encodes CDR1 MNHEY and CDR2 SVGAGI. Trimming took 3 bases from V and 2 from J, leaving 12 bases between them. This CDR3 contains 15 residues. In nucleotides, the CDR3 is TGTGCCAGCAGTTATGCCCCAGGGAACACAGATACGCAGTATTTT. This encodes CASSYAPGNTDTQYF.

J is TRBJ1-2 and V is TRBV7-2; 12 nucleotides line up with TRBD1. The junction had 5 bases not matched to a gene; V was cut back by 5 bases and J by 4 bases. The CDR3 is 15 amino acids. Per the germline V gene, CDR1 is SGHTA and CDR2 is FQGNSA. CDR3 residues: CASSPGTGGTYGYTF. CDR3 nucleotide sequence: TGTGCCAGCAGCCCGGGGACAGGGGGCACCTATGGCTACACCTTC.

The chain couples TRBV5-1 to TRBJ2-5; a possible D gene is TRBD2 (7 bases). CDR1 and CDR2 from the germline V gene are SGHRS and YFSETQ. V lost 4 bases and J 3 bases, leaving 28 bases between the germline ends. The CDR3 has 19 amino acids. CDR3 amino acids: CASSRTWGGGAGGEETQYF. The CDR3 DNA is TGCGCCAGCAGCCGAACGTGGGGAGGGGGGGCTGGCGGAGAAGAGACCCAGTACTTC.

The rearrangement joins TRBV18 to TRBJ2-5, with a weak D call TRBD2 (6 bases). Germline CDR1 KGHSH, CDR2 LQKENI. V lost 0 bases and J 3 bases, leaving 8 bases between the germline ends. The CDR3 covers 14 residues. The CDR3 loop is CASSPPWGEETQYF. The CDR3 coding sequence is TGTGCCAGCTCACCACCTTGGGGGGAAGAGACCCAGTACTTC. The full variable domain, with the rest looked up from reference TRBV18 and TRBJ2-5, is NAGVMQNPRHLVRRRGQEARLRCSPMKGHSHVYWYRQLPEEGLKFMVYLQKENIIDESGMPKERFSAEFPKEGPSILRIQQVVRGDSAAYFCASSPPWGEETQYFGPGTRLLVL.

The chain combines TRBV4-1 with TRBJ1-5; D is unclear. V shed 3 bases and J shed 2 bases, with 8 bases lying between them. CDR3 length: 14 residues. CDR1 is MGHRA and CDR2 is YSYEKL in the germline V gene. The CDR3 spells CASSHGGGNQPQHF. DNA for the CDR3: TGCGCCAGCAGCCACGGCGGCGGCAATCAGCCCCAGCATTTT.

The CDR3 sequence is CASSPSGGRNEQFF. The CDR3 region has the DNA TGTGCCAGCAGCCCTAGCGGGGGAAGAAATGAGCAGTTCTTC. The chain joins TRBV11-3 to TRBJ2-1; 10 nucleotides match TRBD2. Germline V gene data show CDR1 as SGHNT and CDR2 as YENEEA. Germline trimming cut 5 bases from V and 7 bases from J; bases unmatched to any gene: 5. CDR3 size: 14 residues.

The rearrangement uses TRBV19 and TRBJ1-5, with D maybe TRBD1 (5 bases). The CDR3 is made up of 13 amino acids. The germline V gene encodes CDR1 LNHDA and CDR2 SQIVND (reference sequence). The V gene lost 3 bases and the J gene lost 10 bases, with 13 bases spanning the gap. This CDR3 reads CASSIGRVDPQHF. The DNA for the CDR3 is TGTGCCAGTAGTATCGGCAGGGTTGACCCCCAGCATTTT.

The chain carries TRBV5-5 and TRBJ2-1; D perhaps matches TRBD1 (7 bases). Trimming left V 0 bases short and J 4 bases short, with 11 bases between. The CDR3 length is 15 residues. Germline CDR1 and CDR2: SGHKS and YYEKEE (reference sequence). The CDR3 nucleotides are TGTGCCAGCAGCTTGGGCCAGGGGGGTTACAATGAGCAGTTCTTC. Protein product: CASSLGQGGYNEQFF.

This rearrangement joins TRBV10-3 to TRBJ2-1, with TRBD2 matching over 8 bases. Germline V gene data show CDR1 as ENHRY and CDR2 as SYGVKD. V gave up 0 bases and J gave up 8 bases; unmatched junction bases: 9. The CDR3 covers 16 residues. In DNA, the CDR3 is TGTGCCATCAGTGAGTCGGTGAGCGGGGGTATCGATGAGCAGTTCTTC. This sequence encodes CAISESVSGGIDEQFF.

The chain couples TRBV18 to TRBJ1-1, with 9 bases aligning to TRBD1. The CDR3 totals 20 residues. Germline assignment: CDR1 KGHSH and CDR2 LQKENI. The V segment lost 4 bases and the J segment 8 bases; nucleotides outside the gene matches: 26. The CDR3 sequence is CASSRLYGRTGDWRGFEAFF. The DNA for the CDR3 is TGTGCCAGCTCACGTCTCTACGGAAGGACAGGGGATTGGAGGGGCTTCGAAGCTTTCTTT.

Only a few counts were recorded for this clone. The CDR3 here is CASSSWTLQETQYF. Written as DNA, the CDR3 is TGTGCCAGCAGCTCCTGGACACTACAAGAGACCCAGTACTTC. This chain uses TRBV7-2 with TRBJ2-5; TRBD1 is a possible D gene (5 bases). CDR1 and CDR2 (germline): SGHTA, FQGNSA. The CDR3 length is 14 residues. V was trimmed by 4 bases and J by 2 bases, leaving 11 bases between them.

This rearrangement joins TRBV4-3 to TRBJ2-5; TRBD2 aligns across 9 bases. This CDR3 comprises 15 residues. V gave up 0 bases and J gave up 1 base; unmatched junction bases: 0. Germline CDR1 and CDR2: LGHNA and YSLEER. In DNA, the CDR3 is TGCGCCAGCAGCCAAGATAGCGGGGGCCAAGAGACCCAGTACTTC. Amino acid sequence: CASSQDSGGQETQYF.

The rearrangement links TRBV25-1 to TRBJ2-3; 10 nucleotides agree with TRBD1. The CDR3 is 16 amino acids. V was clipped by 6 bases and J by 3 bases; unmatched bases: 9. Germline-derived CDR1 and CDR2 are MGHDK and SYGVNS. CDR3 sequence reads: CASRPSPGQGTDTQYF. Written as DNA, the CDR3 is TGTGCCAGCAGGCCCTCCCCGGGACAGGGGACAGATACGCAGTATTTT.

This clone occurred once. The same CDR3 is also encoded by other DNA sequences in this sample. The chain is built from TRBV5-5 and TRBJ2-7; 8 positions agree with TRBD1. This CDR3 contains 18 residues. The germline V gene encodes CDR1 SGHKS and CDR2 YYEKEE (reference sequence). V was pared by 1 base and J by 1 base, with 13 bases of the junction left unmatched. The CDR3 sequence: CASSLSPGGSTLSYEQYF. CDR3 nucleotides: TGTGCCAGCAGCTTGAGTCCAGGGGGCTCTACCCTTTCCTACGAGCAGTACTTC.